One sample yielded the 28 T cell receptor beta chains listed below, sequenced in a study of CD8 T cells in ankylosing spondylitis (dated by TCRdb to about 2017). No antigens are known for them. Libraries came from 5' RACE. These reads were obtained on an Illumina HiSeq 2500. Starting from the raw public reads, TCRdb applied fastp trimming at Q25, assembled clones with MiXCR and retained in-frame beta chains. Rows matching on CDR3 protein sequence are summarized as one entry with the most common DNA and genes. The sample table holds more than 400,000 distinct CDR3 sequences, of which about 5.2% were seen once. Approximately 4% of the sample is in the top ten clones. The paper as a whole reports these results and caveats: Blood from ankylosing spondylitis patients appeared to be characterized by a TCR beta motif made up of about 8 highly homologous amino acid variants.

The sequencing sample was made of blood, either unsorted or a sorted T cell fraction (not recorded which). Receptor source: a male donor with ankylosing spondylitis.

This clonotype was found many times. The rearrangement joins TRBV5-1 to TRBJ2-7; TRBD1 is a possible D gene (6 bases). V dropped 0 bases and J dropped 7 bases, with 17 bases sitting between them. CDR3 length: 15 residues. Germline-derived CDR1 and CDR2 are SGHRS and YFSETQ. CDR3 region: CASSLVGQTPGEQYF. The CDR3 coding sequence is TGCGCCAGCAGCTTGGTCGGACAGACCCCGGGGGAGCAGTACTTC.

This clonotype was observed at least ten times. The gene calls are TRBV2 and TRBJ2-5, with TRBD2 matching 11 bases. Germline CDR1 is SNHLY and CDR2 is FYNNEI. The CDR3 consists of 19 residues. Trimming at V came to 1 base and at J to 3 bases, leaving 13 bases not matched to a gene. The CDR3: CASSEGGARLAGLKETQYF. CDR3 nucleotide sequence: TGTGCCAGCAGTGAAGGAGGGGCCCGACTAGCGGGGTTGAAAGAGACCCAGTACTTC.

This clonotype was seen a few times. This rearrangement joins TRBV12-3 or TRBV12-4 to TRBJ2-3; 10 bases are shared with TRBD2. This CDR3 has 15 residues. V shed 2 bases, J shed 5 bases, and the junction held 4 bases outside the gene matches. DNA of the CDR3: TGTGCCAGCAGTTTAAGGTCTAGCGGGAGAGATACGCAGTATTTT. Its translation is CASSLRSSGRDTQYF.

This clonotype was observed at least ten times. The CDR3 reads CASRPGREIRSEQYF. The DNA for the CDR3 is TGCGCCAGCAGGCCGGGACGGGAAATTCGTTCCGAGCAGTACTTC. The rearrangement joins TRBV5-1 to TRBJ2-7; D possibly uses TRBD1 or TRBD2 (5 bases each). CDR3 length: 15 residues. Trimming shortened V by 5 bases and J by 6 bases, and 21 bases separated the two germline ends. CDR1 and CDR2 from the germline V gene are SGHRS and YFSETQ.

The table lists this clonotype with many counts. CDR3 amino acids: CSAATSLGQPQHF. CDR3 nucleotide sequence: TGCAGTGCCGCCACATCTCTTGGTCAGCCCCAGCATTTT. The chain uses TRBV20-1 and TRBJ1-5, with D uncertain. Germline values: CDR1 DFQATT, CDR2 SNEGSKA (reference sequence). Trimming left V 6 bases short and J 6 bases short, with 15 bases between. CDR3 length: 13 amino acids.

In its sample, this clonotype was seen many times. J is TRBJ1-4 and V is TRBV5-5; TRBD1 agrees at 7 bases. V was pared by 2 bases and J by 3 bases, with 4 bases of the junction left unmatched. This CDR3 spans 15 amino acids. Germline CDR1 and CDR2: SGHKS and YYEKEE (reference sequence). For the CDR3, the DNA is TGTGCCAGCAGCTTATCTGGGACAGCTAATGAAAAACTGTTTTTT. Protein sequence: CASSLSGTANEKLFF.

The table lists this clonotype with many counts. The chain employs TRBV7-2 and TRBJ2-3; TRBD2 agrees at 11 bases. The ends lost 6 bases at V and 7 bases at J; junction bases unmatched: 18. The CDR3 runs 18 residues. From germline, CDR1 is SGHTA and CDR2 FQGNSA. In DNA, the CDR3 is TGTGCCAGCAGTTTCGCAACCGGGACTAGCGGATTAGTGAATACGCAGTATTTT. Protein product: CASSFATGTSGLVNTQYF.

This clonotype was seen a handful of times. The chain has TRBV20-1 and TRBJ2-7, with TRBD2 identical over 13 bases. The CDR3 consists of 15 residues. Germline V gene sequence: CDR1 DFQATT, CDR2 SNEGSKA (reference sequence). The trim removed 6 bases at V and 0 bases at J, leaving 5 bases unmatched. CDR3 DNA: TGCAGTGCCGGGTGGACTAGCGGGAGCTCCTACGAGCAGTACTTC. Protein: CSAGWTSGSSYEQYF.

CDR3 in amino acids: CASSLDRVGQGGQYF. The CDR3 DNA follows: TGCGCCAGCAGCTTGGACCGGGTGGGGCAAGGCGGCCAGTACTTC. This sequence joins TRBV5-1 and TRBJ2-5; a weak D match, TRBD1 (5 bases). The CDR3 consists of 15 residues. Germline V lookup: CDR1 SGHRS, CDR2 YFSETQ. With 0 bases removed from V and 10 bases from J, the gap between germline ends came to 19 bases.

At least ten counts were recorded for this clonotype. The gene calls are TRBV4-3 and TRBJ2-1, with D unresolved. The ends were cut back, 4 bases at V and 10 bases at J, with 17 bases in the middle. The CDR3 length is 14 residues. CDR1 LGHNA and CDR2 YSLEER come from the germline V gene. The CDR3 DNA reads TGCGCCAGCAGCCCCAGGAGCCCTTTGGGCGAGCAGTTCTTC. Encoded protein: CASSPRSPLGEQFF.

This clonotype occurred many times. The J gene is TRBJ1-5, the V gene TRBV20-1; D gene unclear. The CDR3 has 14 residues. Germline V gives CDR1 DFQATT, CDR2 SNEGSKA (reference sequence). V shed 2 bases and J shed 7 bases, with 15 bases lying between them. The CDR3 DNA follows: TGCAGTGCTAGAACTGTGGGCCTGGGGCAGCCCCAGCATTTT. It yields the protein CSARTVGLGQPQHF.

This clonotype was recorded at least ten times. J is TRBJ1-2 and V is TRBV6-2 or TRBV6-3; D unclear. The V gene lost 6 bases and the J gene lost 3 bases, with 14 bases spanning the gap. The length of the CDR3 is 14 residues. Germline V lookup: CDR1 MNHEY, CDR2 SVGEGT. The CDR3 DNA reads as TGTGCCAGCAGCCCCGGGGAAGGGTACTATGGCTACACCTTC. This translates into CASSPGEGYYGYTF.

In DNA, the CDR3 is TGTGCCAGCAGCAGACCGGGACTAGCCGTTAGAGCCTACGAGCAGTACTTC. Encoded protein: CASSRPGLAVRAYEQYF. The rearrangement links TRBV5-6 to TRBJ2-7; TRBD2 matches 9 bases. The trim removed 4 bases at V and 2 bases at J, leaving 13 bases unmatched. The CDR3 contains 17 residues. Germline loops: CDR1 SGHDT, CDR2 YYEEEE.

V is TRBV3-1 and J is TRBJ2-1; D assignment may be TRBD1 or TRBD2 (5 bases each). V lost 5 bases to trimming and J lost 2 bases, with 10 bases between them. Germline CDR1 and CDR2: LGHDT and YNNKEL (reference sequence). CDR3 length: 14 residues. The CDR3 region is CASSTGATYNEQFF. The CDR3 nucleotides read TGTGCCAGCAGCACCGGGGCCACCTACAATGAGCAGTTCTTC.

Remarks on this clonotype: A much bigger clone sits one base away, suggesting this may be a read error. Lacking the conserved final phenylalanine or tryptophan, this CDR3 likely reflects a read error. V and J are TRBV5-1 and TRBJ2-3; D gene uncertain. Germline CDR1 is SGHRS and CDR2 is YFSETQ. The CDR3 has 15 residues. Trimming shortened V by 0 bases and J by 2 bases, and 10 bases separated the two germline ends. For the CDR3, the DNA is TGCGCCAGCAGCTTGGGATGGGTGGACACAGATACGCAGTATATT. Translated, it gives CASSLGWVDTDTQYI.

This clonotype has a count of ten or more. This chain uses TRBV12-3 or TRBV12-4 with TRBJ1-6; 9 bases line up with TRBD1. V dropped 3 bases and J dropped 8; count of bases not matched to a gene: 2. CDR3 length: 14 amino acids. CDR3 residues: CASSFGQGHSPLHF. CDR3 nucleotides: TGTGCCAGCAGTTTCGGACAGGGGCATTCACCCCTCCACTTT.

This clonotype was counted ten times or more. The V call is TRBV6-1, the J call TRBJ1-2; weak D call: TRBD1 (5 bases). CDR3 length: 13 amino acids. V lost 5 bases and J 2 bases, leaving 9 bases between the germline ends. In germline, CDR1 is MNHNS, CDR2 SASEGT. The CDR3 loop reads CASSNGQNYGYTF. The CDR3 nucleotides are TGTGCCAGCAGTAATGGACAAAACTATGGCTACACCTTC.

This clonotype has ten or more counts. The chain is built from TRBV20-1 and TRBJ2-1; D perhaps matches TRBD2 (6 bases). Trimming pared 3 bases from V and 8 bases from J, leaving 14 bases between. Germline CDR1 reads DFQATT; CDR2 reads SNEGSKA (reference sequence). There are 13 residues in the CDR3. The chain's CDR3 is CSASRDFRDEQFF. The CDR3 nucleotides are TGCAGTGCTAGCCGGGACTTCCGAGATGAGCAGTTCTTC.

This clonotype has at least ten counts. V is TRBV7-4 and J is TRBJ1-5; 10 bases match TRBD1. The CDR3 runs 16 residues. Germline values: CDR1 SGHVT, CDR2 SQSDAQ. V lost 4 bases, J lost 5 bases, and 8 bases stayed unmatched. The CDR3 spells CASSSNRDRGDQPQHF. CDR3 nucleotides: TGTGCCAGCAGCTCGAACCGGGACAGGGGTGATCAGCCCCAGCATTTT.

This clonotype was observed at least ten times. This chain's CDR3 is CSVEGGNSYEQYF. DNA for the CDR3: TGCAGCGTTGAAGGGGGGAACTCCTACGAGCAGTACTTC. The genes are TRBV29-1 and TRBJ2-7; possibly TRBD1 or TRBD2 for D (5 bases each). Between the trimmed V and J ends, which lost 1 base and 0 bases, there was a span of 7 bases. CDR1 is SQVTM, CDR2 ANQGSEA, per germline. The CDR3 extends over 13 amino acids.

This clonotype was seen ten or more times. CDR3 sequence reads: CSASLSGVQETQYF. DNA for the CDR3: TGCAGTGCTTCTCTGTCCGGGGTCCAAGAGACCCAGTACTTC. V and J are TRBV20-1 and TRBJ2-5; the D gene is possibly TRBD2 (5 bases). CDR1 DFQATT and CDR2 SNEGSKA come from the germline V gene (reference sequence). V gave up 5 bases and J gave up 1 base, with 14 bases separating them. The CDR3 has 14 amino acids.

A few counts support this clonotype. V is TRBV7-9 and J is TRBJ1-2; 9 bases are shared with TRBD1. Germline V gene data show CDR1 as SEHNR and CDR2 as FQNEAQ (reference sequence). J gave up 5 bases and V 8 bases, and 6 bases lay outside the gene matches. The CDR3 covers 13 residues. CDR3 nucleotides: TGTGCCAGCGGCCGGGGACAGGGATATGGCTACACCTTC. Its protein product is CASGRGQGYGYTF. The variable domain in full, completed from reference TRBV7-9 and TRBJ1-2, reads DTGVSQNPRHKITKRGQNVTFRCDPISEHNRLYWYRQTLGQGPEFLTYFQNEAQLEKSRLLSDRFSAERPKGSFSTLEIQRTEQGDSAMYLCASGRGQGYGYTFGSGTRLTVV.

This clonotype was observed many times. V gene TRBV20-1 combines with J gene TRBJ1-2, with 11 bases fitting TRBD1. CDR3 length: 11 amino acids. Losses at the gene ends were 6 bases for V and 8 bases for J; bases not matched to a gene: 2. Germline values: CDR1 DFQATT, CDR2 SNEGSKA (reference sequence). CDR3: CSAGQGEGYTF. DNA of the CDR3: TGCAGTGCGGGACAGGGGGAAGGCTACACCTTC.

This clonotype was detected ten times or more. The J gene is TRBJ2-3, the V gene TRBV12-3 or TRBV12-4, with no clear D. V lost 7 bases to trimming and J lost 0 bases, with 8 bases between them. The CDR3 is made up of 13 amino acids. CDR3 DNA sequence: TGTGCCAGCATAGGGATCAGCACAGATACGCAGTATTTT. Translation gives CASIGISTDTQYF.

The chain couples TRBV10-3 to TRBJ2-7; D is ambiguous. This CDR3 is 13 amino acids long. The germline CDR1 and CDR2 sequences are ENHRY and SYGVKD. Trimming removed 3 bases from V and 0 bases from J, with 6 bases in between. The CDR3 is CAISETGSYEQYF. CDR3 sequence (DNA): TGTGCCATCAGTGAAACCGGCTCCTACGAGCAGTACTTC.

In this sample, this clonotype turned up a few times. This rearrangement joins TRBV27 to TRBJ2-7; a possible D gene is TRBD1 (5 bases). Trimming shortened V by 0 bases and J by 4 bases, and 10 bases separated the two germline ends. CDR3 length: 14 amino acids. CDR1 is MNHEY and CDR2 is SMNVEV in the germline V gene (reference sequence). CDR3 nucleotide sequence: TGTGCCAGCAGTTTATCTGGCAAGGGGTACGAGCAGTACTTC. Its translation: CASSLSGKGYEQYF.

This clonotype was recorded many times. Written as DNA, the CDR3 is TGTGCCAGCAGCGTTTACACCTTTGCTGGAAACACCATATATTTT. Translated: CASSVYTFAGNTIYF. The rearrangement links TRBV7-2 to TRBJ1-3, with unresolved D. Trimming cost V 5 bases and J 2 bases, with 13 bases left between them. The CDR3 is 15 residues long. Germline values: CDR1 SGHTA, CDR2 FQGNSA.

This clonotype was recorded a few times. This chain uses TRBV4-1 with TRBJ2-6; weak D call: TRBD2 (6 bases). Trimming removed 4 bases at V and 1 base at J, with 17 bases between. The germline V gene encodes CDR1 MGHRA and CDR2 YSYEKL. This CDR3 comprises 18 residues. CDR3 amino acids: CASSPLGRPQSGANVLTF. CDR3 nucleotides: TGCGCCAGCAGCCCCTTAGGGAGGCCCCAATCTGGGGCCAACGTCCTGACTTTC.